This entry lists 3 T cell receptor beta chains sequenced from one sample in a study of T cell responses to AZD1222 COVID-19 vaccine. Assay: immunoSEQ multiplex PCR; the TCRdb copy retains only in-frame clones and omits some. The data hold 95,000 to 130,000 clones, with around 92% observed a single time. The starting material was peripheral blood, obtained on day 0 of AZD1222 vaccination. The receptors originated from an adult in good health.

The rearrangement links TRBV28 to TRBJ2-1; 7 bases agree with TRBD1. V was clipped by 6 bases and J by 2 bases; unmatched bases: 7. This CDR3 comprises 15 residues. Germline V gene lookup returns CDR1 MDHEN and CDR2 SYDVKM. CDR3 sequence (DNA): TGTGCCAGCAGCCCAGGACAGGCCGCCTACAATGAGCAGTTCTTC. Encoded protein: CASSPGQAAYNEQFF.

This sequence joins TRBV27 and TRBJ2-1, with D unresolved. V was shortened by 7 bases and J by 0 bases, with 10 bases between the two germline ends. The CDR3 has 14 amino acids. Germline lookup yields CDR1 MNHEY and CDR2 SMNVEV (reference sequence). Written as DNA, the CDR3 is TGTGCCAGCAAATCCCCCGGCTCCTACAATGAGCAGTTCTTC. It translates to CASKSPGSYNEQFF.

V usage is TRBV9 and J usage is TRBJ1-1; TRBD1 might be the D (5 bases). The CDR3 is 13 amino acids. Trimming cost V 7 bases and J 7 bases, with 17 bases left between them. Germline CDR1 is SGDLS and CDR2 is YYNGEE. CDR3 sequence reads: CASSAGGTVEAFF. The CDR3 DNA is TGTGCCAGCTCAGCGGGGGGTACAGTTGAAGCTTTCTTT.